A selection of T cell receptor beta chains follows, all from one sample in a study of fetal regulatory T cell absence and autoimmunity. Only in-frame clones appear in the TCRdb table, and some are missing; sequencing was by immunoSEQ multiplex PCR. Counted here are around 100,000 clones, about three quarters occurring once; the ten biggest clones make up roughly 2%. The sample comprised pancreas tissue. The source is a male donor with IPEX syndrome. Both conserved end residues are part of each CDR3. The D gene is left open where the match is weak. Not all rows give a size; the values are once, few, many and, for expanded clones, a class.

TGCGCCAGCAGTGGAGGGGACCTGCTTTACAATGAGCAGTTCTTC,CASSGGDLLYNEQFF,.,TRBV10-2,TRBJ2-1,.
TGTGCCTGGAGTGAGGGGAACACTGAAGCTTTCTTT,CAWSEGNTEAFF,.,TRBV30,TRBJ1-1,.
TGTGCCAGCTCACCACAGGGGGCAGATACGCAGTATTTT,CASSPQGADTQYF,.,TRBV18,TRBJ2-3,.
TGTGCCAGCAGCCCCCCCCTCGCCCCCCACGAGCAGTACTTC,CASSPPLAPHEQYF,.,TRBV7-2,TRBJ2-7,.
TGCGCCAGCAGCTTGACTAGCGGGGGGAAAGATACGCAGTATTTT,CASSLTSGGKDTQYF,TRBD2,TRBV5-1,TRBJ2-3,.
TGTGCCAGCAGTCGCTGGGGCCCCCCGAACACTGAAGCTTTCTTT,CASSRWGPPNTEAFF,.,TRBV2,TRBJ1-1,few
TGTGCCAGCAGCTTAGTCCCGGACCCGAGGGGCGAGCAGTTCTTC,CASSLVPDPRGEQFF,.,TRBV11-2,TRBJ2-1,few
TGCGCCAGCAGCGGGGGACAGGGGGCCGCCGGGGAGCTGTTTTTT,CASSGGQGAAGELFF,TRBD1,TRBV5-1,TRBJ2-2,.
TGCGCCAGCAGCTTGGTTCGCTTAGGCGGGGAGCTGTTTTTT,CASSLVRLGGELFF,.,TRBV5-1,TRBJ2-2,.
TGTGCCAGCAGCTTTCGGGGGGCCGGCTACACCTTC,CASSFRGAGYTF,.,TRBV7-9,TRBJ1-2,.
TGCGCCAGCAGCTCCCCGGTGGCTGGAAATCAGCCCCAGCATTTT,CASSSPVAGNQPQHF,.,TRBV4-1,TRBJ1-5,.
TGTGCCTGGAGCTCAGGGAACGGAAACACCATATATTTT,CAWSSGNGNTIYF,.,TRBV30,TRBJ1-3,.
TGCAGCGTTGAAGGGGTTGGCTACACCTTC,CSVEGVGYTF,.,TRBV29-1,TRBJ1-2,.
TGTGCCAGCAGCGGCGGACTAGCGGGGGGCGATCAGTACTTC,CASSGGLAGGDQYF,TRBD2,TRBV9,TRBJ2-4,few
TGTGCCAGCAGCTTAGCCTATGGGTTCACAGATACGCAGTATTTT,CASSLAYGFTDTQYF,.,TRBV11-2,TRBJ2-3,.
TGTGCCAGCAGCTTCGTGAACTATAATTCACCCCTCCACTTT,CASSFVNYNSPLHF,.,TRBV7-2,TRBJ1-6,.
TGCGCCAGCAGCTGGACTAGCGGGGGGAATGAGCAGTTCTTC,CASSWTSGGNEQFF,TRBD2,TRBV5-1,TRBJ2-1,.
TGTGCCAGCTCACCCGGATCGAACTACGAGCAGTACTTC,CASSPGSNYEQYF,.,TRBV18,TRBJ2-7,.
TGTGCCATCGGAAGATCTGGAAACACCATATATTTT,CAIGRSGNTIYF,.,TRBV10-3,TRBJ1-3,.
TGTGCCATCAGGAGTGACAGGGGGCTCTATGGCTACACCTTC,CAIRSDRGLYGYTF,TRBD1,TRBV10-3,TRBJ1-2,.
TGTGCCAGCAGTTTATGGGGGGCTGGGGCCAACGTCCTGACTTTC,CASSLWGAGANVLTF,.,TRBV27,TRBJ2-6,.
TGTGCCAGTAGCCCACGGGGGAAGGTCACTGAAGCTTTCTTT,CASSPRGKVTEAFF,.,TRBV19,TRBJ1-1,.
TGTGCCAGCAGTGGATACCATAATCAGCCCCAGCATTTT,CASSGYHNQPQHF,.,TRBV6-5,TRBJ1-5,few
TGTGCCACCAGCACATACAGGGCCTCGGGAGATACGCAGTATTTT,CATSTYRASGDTQYF,.,TRBV15,TRBJ2-3,.
TGTGCCACCAGCACGTACAGGAGCTACGAGCAGTACTTC,CATSTYRSYEQYF,.,TRBV15,TRBJ2-7,.
TGTGCCACCAGCATATCAGCCCCCGGACAGGGGAATCCTGGAAACACCATATATTTT,CATSISAPGQGNPGNTIYF,TRBD1,TRBV15,TRBJ1-3,.
TGCAGTGCCTGGGCCTGGGATACGCAGTATTTT,CSAWAWDTQYF,.,TRBV20-1,TRBJ2-3,.
TGTGCCAGCAGCCCCGCGGGAGGGATCTACGAGCAGTACTTC,CASSPAGGIYEQYF,TRBD2,TRBV7-9,TRBJ2-7,.
TGTGCCAGTAAGGGTTGGACGGAAGGTCTTTCTGGAAACACCATATATTTT,CASKGWTEGLSGNTIYF,.,TRBV19,TRBJ1-3,.
TGCGCCAGCAGCCAAGACAGCACAGATACGCAGTATTTT,CASSQDSTDTQYF,.,TRBV4-1,TRBJ2-3,.
TGTGCCAGCAGTGTACAGGGGGGTGGGACTGAAGCTTTCTTT,CASSVQGGGTEAFF,TRBD1,TRBV6-1,TRBJ1-1,.